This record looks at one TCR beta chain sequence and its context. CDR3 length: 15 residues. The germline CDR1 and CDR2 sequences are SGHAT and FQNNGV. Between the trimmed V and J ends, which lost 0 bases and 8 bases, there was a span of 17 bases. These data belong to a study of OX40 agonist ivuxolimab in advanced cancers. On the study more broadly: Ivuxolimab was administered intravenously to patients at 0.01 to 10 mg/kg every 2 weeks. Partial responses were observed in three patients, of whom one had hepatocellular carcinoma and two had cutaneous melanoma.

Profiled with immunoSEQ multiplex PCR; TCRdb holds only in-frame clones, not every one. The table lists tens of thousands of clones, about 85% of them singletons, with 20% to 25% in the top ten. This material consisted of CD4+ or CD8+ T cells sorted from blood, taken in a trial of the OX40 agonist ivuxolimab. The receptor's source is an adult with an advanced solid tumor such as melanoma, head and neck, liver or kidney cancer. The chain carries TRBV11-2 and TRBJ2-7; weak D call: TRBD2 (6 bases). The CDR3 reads CASSLEVGSSLKQYF. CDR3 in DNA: TGTGCCAGCAGCTTAGAGGTCGGGAGCTCTCTAAAGCAGTACTTC.